This T cell receptor beta chain was profiled in a study of human thymus T cells. Overall study findings and caveats: Apparent bias marked the V and J gene usage of thymic and blood repertoires.

Notes on this clone: Its antigen is not identified.

V was clipped by 10 bases and J by 5 bases; unmatched bases: 5. The CDR3 is made up of 12 amino acids. Germline V gene data show CDR1 as WNHNN and CDR2 as SYGVQD (reference sequence). During corrective heart surgery, resections were taken, and the thymus tissue came from them. Some clones are missing from TCRdb's copy, which holds only in-frame ones; the method was immunoSEQ multiplex PCR. The data contain about 78,000 clones, around 96% of them singletons. The sequenced material came from thymus tissue. The chain employs TRBV10-1 and TRBJ1-5; 7 bases fit TRBD1. The TCR sequence derives from a boy in the first two years of life with a congenital heart defect but otherwise immunologically healthy. This chain's CDR3 is CANRQGYQPQHF. CDR3 coding DNA: TGCGCCAATCGACAGGGATATCAGCCCCAGCATTTT.